These T cell receptor beta chains were read from a single sample in a study of blood T cells in healthy people across ages. MiXCR was run by TCRdb on the 5' RACE reads, yielding one entry per CDR3 protein. Found here are roughly 800,000 distinct CDR3 sequences, less than 70% of them singletons; the top ten hold approximately 41%. The sequencing input was blood. Receptors were obtained from a man older than 75 in good health. CDR3s include the opening cysteine and the closing phenylalanine or tryptophan. Clone size appears in some rows only: once, few, many, or a class for an expanded clone.

CDR3aa,v_gene,abundance,j_gene
CSVESRPLVPRNTEAFF,TRBV29-1,.,TRBJ1-1
CASSSPTGTGAYNEQFF,TRBV5-1,few,TRBJ2-1
CASSLTNGSYNEQYF,TRBV11-1,.,.
CACRGDRGSYEQYF,TRBV10-3,.,TRBJ2-7
CASSEGTSTDAQYF,TRBV7-9,.,TRBJ2-3
CSVMDRVYEQYF,TRBV29-1,.,.
CASSLSRVNSPLHF,TRBV27,few,TRBJ1-6
CASSQDGTSGSDEQFF,TRBV4-2,few,TRBJ2-1
CASSPSGDREGYGYTF,TRBV7-2,many,TRBJ1-2
CASSLQGRMNTEAFF,TRBV5-1,.,TRBJ1-1
CSARGALLGEQFF,TRBV20-1,once,TRBJ2-1
CSARGQGNNYGYTF,TRBV20-1,.,TRBJ1-2
CASSSSGTSGSGYEQYF,TRBV6-6,few,.
CASSLRSGSPHNEQYF,TRBV5-1,.,TRBJ2-7
CSARDGLAPDTQYF,TRBV20-1,.,TRBJ2-3
CASSRYQDRYAYF,TRBV5-6,.,TRBJ2-3
CSAKGGLRYGYTF,TRBV20-1,.,TRBJ1-2
CASSLNGRGVNQPQHF,TRBV5-1,.,TRBJ1-5